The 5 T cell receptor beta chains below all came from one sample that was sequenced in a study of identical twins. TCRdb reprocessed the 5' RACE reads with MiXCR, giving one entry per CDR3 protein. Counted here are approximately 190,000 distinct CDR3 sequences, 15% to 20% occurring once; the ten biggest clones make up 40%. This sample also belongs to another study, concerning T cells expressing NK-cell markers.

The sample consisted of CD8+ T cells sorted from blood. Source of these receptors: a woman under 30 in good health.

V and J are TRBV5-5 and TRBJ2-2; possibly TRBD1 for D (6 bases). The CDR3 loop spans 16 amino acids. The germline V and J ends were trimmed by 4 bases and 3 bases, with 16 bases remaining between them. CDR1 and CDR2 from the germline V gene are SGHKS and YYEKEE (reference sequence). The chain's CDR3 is CASSPRTVWDTGELFF. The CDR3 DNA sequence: TGTGCCAGCAGCCCACGGACAGTCTGGGACACCGGGGAGCTGTTTTTT.

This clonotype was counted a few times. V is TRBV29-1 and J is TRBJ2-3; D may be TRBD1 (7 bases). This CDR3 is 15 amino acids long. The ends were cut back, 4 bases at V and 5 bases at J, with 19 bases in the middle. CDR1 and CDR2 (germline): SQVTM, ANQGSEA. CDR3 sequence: CSVVGGQPLRDTQYF. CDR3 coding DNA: TGCAGCGTTGTGGGGGGACAGCCTCTCCGAGATACGCAGTATTTT.

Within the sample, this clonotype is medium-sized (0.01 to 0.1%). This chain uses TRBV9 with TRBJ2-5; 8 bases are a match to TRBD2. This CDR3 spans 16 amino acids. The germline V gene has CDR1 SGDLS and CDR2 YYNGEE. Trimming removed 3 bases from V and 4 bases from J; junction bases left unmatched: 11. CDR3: CASSGGVSGAGETQYF. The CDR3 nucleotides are TGTGCCAGCAGCGGGGGGGTTAGCGGGGCAGGAGAGACCCAGTACTTC.

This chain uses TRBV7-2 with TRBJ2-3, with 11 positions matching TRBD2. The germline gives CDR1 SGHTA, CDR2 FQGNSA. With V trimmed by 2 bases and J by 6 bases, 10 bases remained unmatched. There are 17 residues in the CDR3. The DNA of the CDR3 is TGTGCCAGCAGCTTAACAGGTCCGGCTAGCGGGGGGGATACGCAGTATTTT. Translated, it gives CASSLTGPASGGDTQYF.

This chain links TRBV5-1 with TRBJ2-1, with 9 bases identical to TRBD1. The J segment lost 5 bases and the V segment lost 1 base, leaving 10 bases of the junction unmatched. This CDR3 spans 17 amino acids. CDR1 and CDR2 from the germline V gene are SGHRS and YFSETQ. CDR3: CASSLSETGGENNEQFF. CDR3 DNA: TGCGCCAGCAGCTTGTCTGAGACAGGGGGGGAGAACAATGAGCAGTTCTTC.